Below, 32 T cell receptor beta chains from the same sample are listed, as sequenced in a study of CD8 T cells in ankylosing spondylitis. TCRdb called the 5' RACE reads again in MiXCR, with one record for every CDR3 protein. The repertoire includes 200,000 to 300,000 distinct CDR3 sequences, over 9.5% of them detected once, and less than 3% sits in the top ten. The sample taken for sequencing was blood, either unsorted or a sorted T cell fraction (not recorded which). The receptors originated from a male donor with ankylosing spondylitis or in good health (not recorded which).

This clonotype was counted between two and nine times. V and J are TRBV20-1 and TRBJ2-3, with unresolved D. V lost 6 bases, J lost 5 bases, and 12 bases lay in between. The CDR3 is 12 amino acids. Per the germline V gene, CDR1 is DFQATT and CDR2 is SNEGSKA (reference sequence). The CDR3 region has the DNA TGCAGTGCCCCGGTCAAGAGAGATACGCAGTATTTT. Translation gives CSAPVKRDTQYF.

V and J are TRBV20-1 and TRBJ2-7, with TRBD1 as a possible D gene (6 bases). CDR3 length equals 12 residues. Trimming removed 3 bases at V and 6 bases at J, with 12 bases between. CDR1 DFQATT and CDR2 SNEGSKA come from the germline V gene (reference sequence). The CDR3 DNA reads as TGCAGTGCTAGTGCAGGGGCGGGCGAGCAGTACTTC. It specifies CSASAGAGEQYF.

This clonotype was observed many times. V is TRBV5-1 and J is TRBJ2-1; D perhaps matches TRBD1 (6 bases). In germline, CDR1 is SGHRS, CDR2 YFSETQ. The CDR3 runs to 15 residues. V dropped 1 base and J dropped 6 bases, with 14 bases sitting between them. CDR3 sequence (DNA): TGCGCCAGCAGCTTGCGGCAGGGGACCGCCAATGAGCAGTTCTTC. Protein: CASSLRQGTANEQFF.

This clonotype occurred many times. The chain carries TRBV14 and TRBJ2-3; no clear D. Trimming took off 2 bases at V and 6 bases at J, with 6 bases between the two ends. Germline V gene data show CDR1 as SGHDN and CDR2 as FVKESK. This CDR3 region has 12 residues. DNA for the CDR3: TGTGCCAGCAGCCAACTAGGGGATACGCAGTATTTT. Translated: CASSQLGDTQYF.

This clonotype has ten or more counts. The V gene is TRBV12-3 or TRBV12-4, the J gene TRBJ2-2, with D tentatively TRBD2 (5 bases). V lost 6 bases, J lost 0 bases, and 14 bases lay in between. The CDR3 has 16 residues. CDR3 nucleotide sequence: TGTGCCAGCAGCGGACTTAAGGCCCCGAACACCGGGGAGCTGTTTTTT. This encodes CASSGLKAPNTGELFF.

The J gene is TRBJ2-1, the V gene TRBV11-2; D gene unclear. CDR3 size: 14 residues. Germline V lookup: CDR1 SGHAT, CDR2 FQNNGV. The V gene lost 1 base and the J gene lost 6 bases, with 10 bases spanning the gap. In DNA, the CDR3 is TGTGCCAGCAGCTTAGGGCCGGGCTTCAATGAGCAGTTCTTC. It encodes CASSLGPGFNEQFF.

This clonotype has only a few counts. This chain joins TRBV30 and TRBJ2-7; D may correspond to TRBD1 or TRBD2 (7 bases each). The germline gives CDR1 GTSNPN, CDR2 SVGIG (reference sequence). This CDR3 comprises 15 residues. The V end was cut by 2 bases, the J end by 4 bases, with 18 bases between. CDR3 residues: CAWSPTRQGGYEQYF. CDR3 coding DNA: TGTGCCTGGAGTCCCACCCGACAGGGAGGGTACGAGCAGTACTTC.

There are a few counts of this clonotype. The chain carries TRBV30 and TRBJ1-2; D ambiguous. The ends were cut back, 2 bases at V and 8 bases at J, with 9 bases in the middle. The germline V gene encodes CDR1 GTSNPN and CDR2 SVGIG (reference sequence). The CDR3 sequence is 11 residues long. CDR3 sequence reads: CAWSQRYGYTF. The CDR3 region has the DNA TGTGCCTGGAGTCAAAGATACGGCTACACCTTC.

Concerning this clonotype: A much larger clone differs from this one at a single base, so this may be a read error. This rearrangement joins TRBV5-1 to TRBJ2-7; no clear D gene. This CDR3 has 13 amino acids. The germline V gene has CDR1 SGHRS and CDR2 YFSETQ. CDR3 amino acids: CVSSLSVFDEQYF. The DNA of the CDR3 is TGCGTCAGCAGCTTGTCAGTCTTCGACGAGCAGTACTTC.

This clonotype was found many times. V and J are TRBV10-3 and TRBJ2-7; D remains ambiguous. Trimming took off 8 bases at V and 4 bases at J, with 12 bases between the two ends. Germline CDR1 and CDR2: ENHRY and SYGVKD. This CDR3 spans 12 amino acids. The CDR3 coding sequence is TGTGCCATCGGATCTAACGGTTACGAGCAGTACTTC. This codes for CAIGSNGYEQYF.

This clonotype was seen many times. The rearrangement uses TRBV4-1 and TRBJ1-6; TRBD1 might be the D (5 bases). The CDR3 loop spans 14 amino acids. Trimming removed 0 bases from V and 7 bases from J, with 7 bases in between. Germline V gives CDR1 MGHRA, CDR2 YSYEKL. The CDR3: CASSQDGANSPLHF. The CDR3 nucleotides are TGCGCCAGCAGCCAAGACGGGGCGAATTCACCCCTCCACTTT.

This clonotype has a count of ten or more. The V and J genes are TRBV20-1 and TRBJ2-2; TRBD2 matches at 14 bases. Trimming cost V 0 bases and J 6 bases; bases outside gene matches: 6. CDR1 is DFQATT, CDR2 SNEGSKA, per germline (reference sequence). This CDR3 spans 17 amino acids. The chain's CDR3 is CSAREGTSGSSPGELFF. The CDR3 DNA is TGCAGTGCTAGAGAAGGGACTAGCGGGAGTAGCCCCGGGGAGCTGTTTTTT.

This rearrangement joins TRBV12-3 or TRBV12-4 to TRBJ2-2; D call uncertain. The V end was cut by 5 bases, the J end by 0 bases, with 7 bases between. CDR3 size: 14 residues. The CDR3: CASSPEANTGELFF. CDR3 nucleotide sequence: TGTGCCAGCAGTCCGGAAGCGAACACCGGGGAGCTGTTTTTT.

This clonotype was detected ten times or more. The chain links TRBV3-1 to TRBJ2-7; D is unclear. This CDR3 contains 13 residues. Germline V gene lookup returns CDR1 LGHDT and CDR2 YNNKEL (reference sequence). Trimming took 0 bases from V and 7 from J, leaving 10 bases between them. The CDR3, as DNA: TGTGCCAGCAGCCAAGATCTTAGAGGAGAGCAGTACTTC. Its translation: CASSQDLRGEQYF.

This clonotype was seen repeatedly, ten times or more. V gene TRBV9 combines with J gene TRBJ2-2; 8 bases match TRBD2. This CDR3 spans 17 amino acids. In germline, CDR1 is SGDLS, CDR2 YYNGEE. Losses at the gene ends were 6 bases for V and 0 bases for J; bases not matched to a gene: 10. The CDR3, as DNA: TGTGCCAGCACCGCCAGAGGAGCGGGGGCGAACACCGGGGAGCTGTTTTTT. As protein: CASTARGAGANTGELFF.

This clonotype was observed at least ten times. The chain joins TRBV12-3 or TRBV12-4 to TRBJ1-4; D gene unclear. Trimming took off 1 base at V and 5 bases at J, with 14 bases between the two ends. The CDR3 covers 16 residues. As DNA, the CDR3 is TGTGCCAGCAGTTTAGGGCAGGTCGCCATAAATGAAAAACTGTTTTTT. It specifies CASSLGQVAINEKLFF.

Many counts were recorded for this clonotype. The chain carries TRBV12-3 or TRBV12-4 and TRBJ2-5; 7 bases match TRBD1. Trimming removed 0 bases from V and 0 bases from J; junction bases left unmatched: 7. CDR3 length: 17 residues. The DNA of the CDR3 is TGTGCCAGCAGTTTAGCGTTGGGACAGAGGTACCAAGAGACCCAGTACTTC. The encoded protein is CASSLALGQRYQETQYF.

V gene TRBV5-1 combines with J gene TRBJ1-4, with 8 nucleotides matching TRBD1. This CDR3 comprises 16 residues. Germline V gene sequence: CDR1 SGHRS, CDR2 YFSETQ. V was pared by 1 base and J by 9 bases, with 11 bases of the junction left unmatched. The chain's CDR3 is CASSLWGGQGNQKLFF. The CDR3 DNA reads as TGCGCCAGCAGCTTGTGGGGCGGACAGGGCAACCAAAAACTGTTTTTT.

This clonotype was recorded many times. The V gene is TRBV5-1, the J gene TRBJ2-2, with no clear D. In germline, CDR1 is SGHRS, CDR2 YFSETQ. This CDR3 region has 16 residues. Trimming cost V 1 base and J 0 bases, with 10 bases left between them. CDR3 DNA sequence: TGCGCCAGCAGCTTGACCCTAGGGACGAACACCGGGGAGCTGTTTTTT. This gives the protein CASSLTLGTNTGELFF. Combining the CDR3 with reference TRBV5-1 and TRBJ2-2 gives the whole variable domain KAGVTQTPRYLIKTRGQQVTLSCSPISGHRSVSWYQQTPGQGLQFLFEYFSETQRNKGNFPGRFSGRQFSNSRSEMNVSTLELGDSALYLCASSLTLGTNTGELFFGEGSRLTVL.

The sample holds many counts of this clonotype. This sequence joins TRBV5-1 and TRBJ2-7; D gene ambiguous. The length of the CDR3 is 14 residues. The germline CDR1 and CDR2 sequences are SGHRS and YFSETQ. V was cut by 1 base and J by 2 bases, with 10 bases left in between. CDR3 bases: TGCGCCAGCAGCTTGAACAGTTATACCTACGAGCAGTACTTC. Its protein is CASSLNSYTYEQYF.

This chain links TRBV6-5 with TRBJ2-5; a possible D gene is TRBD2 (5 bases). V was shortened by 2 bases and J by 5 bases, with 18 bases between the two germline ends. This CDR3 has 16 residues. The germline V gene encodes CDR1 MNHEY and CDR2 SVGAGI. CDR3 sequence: CASSYPRVVNGETQYF. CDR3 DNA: TGTGCCAGCAGTTACCCGAGGGTCGTAAACGGGGAGACCCAGTACTTC.

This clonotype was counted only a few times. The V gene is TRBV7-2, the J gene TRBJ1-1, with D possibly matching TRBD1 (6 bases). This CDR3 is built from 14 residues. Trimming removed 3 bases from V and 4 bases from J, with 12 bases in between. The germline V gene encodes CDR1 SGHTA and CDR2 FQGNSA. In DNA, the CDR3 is TGTGCCAGCAGCTTGGGGGGGGCCTTCACTGAAGCTTTCTTT. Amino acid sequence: CASSLGGAFTEAFF.

CDR3 region: CASRDPGQGFYGYTF. The CDR3 DNA sequence: TGTGCCAGCAGGGATCCGGGACAGGGATTTTATGGCTACACCTTC. This chain uses TRBV6-1 with TRBJ1-2, with 9 bases lining up with TRBD1. CDR1 and CDR2 from the germline V gene are MNHNS and SASEGT. The CDR3 is 15 amino acids. V lost 6 bases, J lost 5 bases, and 10 bases stayed unmatched.

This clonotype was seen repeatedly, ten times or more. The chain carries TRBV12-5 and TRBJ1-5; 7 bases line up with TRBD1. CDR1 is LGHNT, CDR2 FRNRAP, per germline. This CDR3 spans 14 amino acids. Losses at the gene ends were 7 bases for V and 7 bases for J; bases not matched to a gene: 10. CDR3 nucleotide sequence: TGTGCTAGTGCTGTAACACAGGGGTACCAGCCCCAGCATTTT. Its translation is CASAVTQGYQPQHF.

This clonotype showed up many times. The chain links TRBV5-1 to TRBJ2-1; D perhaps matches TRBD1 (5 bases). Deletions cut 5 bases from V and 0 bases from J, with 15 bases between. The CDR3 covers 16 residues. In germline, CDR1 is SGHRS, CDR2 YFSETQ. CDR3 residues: CASRELDKSSYNEQFF. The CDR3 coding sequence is TGCGCCAGCAGGGAACTGGACAAAAGCTCCTACAATGAGCAGTTCTTC.

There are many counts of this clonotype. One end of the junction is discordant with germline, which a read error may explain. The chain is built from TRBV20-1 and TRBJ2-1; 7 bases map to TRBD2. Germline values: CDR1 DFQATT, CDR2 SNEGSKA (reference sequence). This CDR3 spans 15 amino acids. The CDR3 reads CSARKPGGGNNDQFF. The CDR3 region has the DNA TGCAGTGCTAGAAAGCCTGGCGGGGGTAACAATGACCAGTTCTTC.

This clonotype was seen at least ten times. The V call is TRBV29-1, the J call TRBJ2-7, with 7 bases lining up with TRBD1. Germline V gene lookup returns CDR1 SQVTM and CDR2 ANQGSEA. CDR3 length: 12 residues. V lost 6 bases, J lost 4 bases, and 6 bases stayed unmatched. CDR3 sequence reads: CSVMDRRYEQYF. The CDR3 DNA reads TGCAGCGTGATGGACAGGCGGTACGAGCAGTACTTC.

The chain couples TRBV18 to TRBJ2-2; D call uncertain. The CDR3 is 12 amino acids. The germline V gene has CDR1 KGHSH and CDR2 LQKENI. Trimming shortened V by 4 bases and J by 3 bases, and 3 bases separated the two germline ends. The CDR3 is CASSQYTGELFF. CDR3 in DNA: TGTGCCAGCTCACAGTACACCGGGGAGCTGTTTTTT.

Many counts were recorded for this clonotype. The CDR3 reads CASSLQGLAGTETQYF. CDR3 nucleotide sequence: TGTGCCAGCAGCTTACAGGGGCTAGCGGGTACAGAGACCCAGTACTTC. The chain links TRBV7-6 to TRBJ2-5; 8 bases are a match to TRBD2. Unmatched junction bases numbered 9, after V lost 2 bases and J lost 4 bases. The CDR3 contains 16 residues. Germline V gene lookup returns CDR1 SGHVS and CDR2 FNYEAQ.

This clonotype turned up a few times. CDR3 bases: TGTGCCAGCAGCCTCATCGGGGCGGGCTACGAGCAGTACTTC. Encoded protein: CASSLIGAGYEQYF. The V gene is TRBV5-5, the J gene TRBJ2-7; tentatively, D is TRBD1 or TRBD2 (5 bases each). Germline V gives CDR1 SGHKS, CDR2 YYEKEE (reference sequence). V was trimmed by 4 bases and J by 3 bases, leaving 14 bases between them. CDR3 size: 14 residues. Supplemented by reference TRBV5-5 and TRBJ2-7, the full variable domain reads DAGVTQSPTHLIKTRGQQVTLRCSPISGHKSVSWYQQVLGQGPQFIFQYYEKEERGRGNFPDRFSARQFPNYSSELNVNALLLGDSALYLCASSLIGAGYEQYFGPGTRLTVT.

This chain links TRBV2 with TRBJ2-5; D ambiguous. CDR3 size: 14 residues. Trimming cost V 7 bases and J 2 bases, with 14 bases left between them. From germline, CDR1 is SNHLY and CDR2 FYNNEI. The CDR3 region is CASKKGPIQETQYF. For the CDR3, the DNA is TGTGCCAGCAAAAAAGGCCCAATTCAAGAGACCCAGTACTTC.

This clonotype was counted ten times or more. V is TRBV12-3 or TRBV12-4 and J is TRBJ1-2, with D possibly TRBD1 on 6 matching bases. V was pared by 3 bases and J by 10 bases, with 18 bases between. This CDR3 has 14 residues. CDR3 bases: TGTGCCAGCAGTTTCCGGACAGTGACCGACGACTACACCTTC. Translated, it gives CASSFRTVTDDYTF.